A selection of T cell receptor beta chains follows, all from one sample in a study of radiotherapy plus CTLA-4 blockade in lung cancer. The protocol was immunoSEQ multiplex PCR, while the TCRdb copy is restricted to in-frame clones and leaves out a portion. The sample yields fewer than 50,000 clones, 70% to 90% seen once. The specimen comprised peripheral blood, sampled from a patient treated with radiotherapy plus ipilimumab. These receptors were obtained from a human donor with non-small cell lung cancer whose response to radiotherapy plus ipilimumab could not be evaluated. Both conserved end residues are part of each CDR3. Fields, in order: J gene, CDR3 length, V gene, D gene, clone size, CDR3 DNA, CDR3 protein. The D gene is left open where the match is weak. A row's size may be missing; if present it is once, few, many or a size class.

TRBJ2-3,15,TRBV19,NA,once,TGTGCCAGTACAACGTTAGGGGGCGGGAAAGATACGCAGTATTTT,CASTTLGGGKDTQYF
TRBJ2-7,14,TRBV4-1,TRBD1,NA,TGCGCCAGCAGCCAGACGGGACAGACCTACGAGCAGTACTTC,CASSQTGQTYEQYF
TRBJ2-5,14,TRBV28,TRBD2,NA,TGTGCCAGCAGTTTAGCAGCGGGAGGAGAGACCCAGTACTTC,CASSLAAGGETQYF
TRBJ2-2,16,TRBV19,TRBD1,NA,TGTGCCAGTAGTACCTACACAGGGGGCCGTACCGGGGAGCTGTTTTTT,CASSTYTGGRTGELFF
TRBJ1-2,15,TRBV28,TRBD1,NA,TGTGCCAGCAGTTTAGCTCTGGGACAGGGTGGCGGCTACACCTTC,CASSLALGQGGGYTF
TRBJ1-4,16,TRBV9,TRBD1,NA,TGTGCCAGCAGCGTGTCCGGGACAGGGATTAATGAAAAACTGTTTTTT,CASSVSGTGINEKLFF
TRBJ1-1,16,TRBV18,TRBD1,NA,TGTGCCAGCTCCCGACCCGGGACAGGAGGGAACACTGAAGCTTTCTTT,CASSRPGTGGNTEAFF
TRBJ2-5,19,TRBV27,TRBD1,NA,TGTGCCAGCAGTTTATCGGGACAGGGTCGGTGGAAGGGCAAAGAGACCCAGTACTTC,CASSLSGQGRWKGKETQYF
TRBJ1-3,15,TRBV4-1,NA,NA,TGCGCCAGCAGCCAAGGCGGGGGATCAGGAAACACCATATATTTT,CASSQGGGSGNTIYF
TRBJ1-2,13,TRBV19,NA,NA,TGTGCCAGCCAGGGGTACGCTAACTATGGCTACACCTTC,CASQGYANYGYTF
TRBJ2-5,14,TRBV9,TRBD2,NA,TGTGCCAGCACCTTAGGGACTAGCAGAGAGACCCAGTACTTC,CASTLGTSRETQYF
TRBJ2-3,15,TRBV5-5,NA,NA,TGTGCCAGCAGCTTGGAATTACTCTCGGGGGATACGCAGTATTTT,CASSLELLSGDTQYF
TRBJ1-2,13,TRBV19,TRBD1,NA,TGTGCCAGCGGAGGGACAGGGATATATGGCTACACCTTC,CASGGTGIYGYTF
TRBJ2-1,18,TRBV27,NA,NA,TGTGCCAGCAGTTTAAATTTTGGGCTGGCAAGCTCCTACAATGAGCAGTTCTTC,CASSLNFGLASSYNEQFF
TRBJ1-2,15,TRBV28,TRBD1,NA,TGTGCCACCAATTCGGGGGACAGAGCTAACTATGGCTACACCTTC,CATNSGDRANYGYTF
TRBJ1-1,12,TRBV5-8,NA,NA,TGTGCCAGCAGCTCGGAGGGACGGAAAGCTTTCTTT,CASSSEGRKAFF
TRBJ1-2,11,TRBV11-2,NA,NA,TGTGCCAGCAGGAGGGACTATGGCTACACCTTC,CASRRDYGYTF
TRBJ2-5,14,TRBV7-2,TRBD2,NA,TGTGCCAGCAGCTCCCAGACTAGCGGGGAGACCCAGTACTTC,CASSSQTSGETQYF
TRBJ2-2,16,TRBV11-2,TRBD2,NA,TGTGCCAGCAGTCCCTTGGCGGGGGCGAACACCGGGGAGCTGTTTTTT,CASSPLAGANTGELFF
TRBJ2-7,15,TRBV28,NA,NA,TGTGCCAGCAGCCCCAGGGGAGGGGGTCGCTACGAGCAGTACTTC,CASSPRGGGRYEQYF
TRBJ2-7,15,TRBV28,TRBD2,NA,TGTGCCAGCAGTTTTACGGGGGGGCCCGCCTACGAGCAGTACTTC,CASSFTGGPAYEQYF
TRBJ2-5,12,TRBV10-1,NA,NA,TGCGCCAGCAGTCCAACCGGAGAGACCCAGTACTTC,CASSPTGETQYF
TRBJ2-5,15,TRBV19,TRBD1,once,TGTGCCAGTAGTCGGCCCGAGACAGGGGCAGAGACCCAGTACTTC,CASSRPETGAETQYF
TRBJ2-1,15,TRBV5-8,TRBD2,NA,TGTGCCAGCCCACCGCGGGAGGGCCGTTACAATGAGCAGTTCTTC,CASPPREGRYNEQFF
TRBJ2-1,14,TRBV7-2,TRBD2,NA,TGTGCCAGCACCCAAAGACTAGCCGGTAATGAGCAGTTCTTC,CASTQRLAGNEQFF
TRBJ2-1,15,TRBV6-5,NA,NA,TGTGCCAGCACCCGAGGAGGGCAGGGCGACAATGAGCAGTTCTTC,CASTRGGQGDNEQFF
TRBJ2-1,13,TRBV11-2,NA,NA,TGTGCCAGCAGGGGGGGTTTACAGCGTGAGCAGTTCTTC,CASRGGLQREQFF
TRBJ2-7,14,TRBV10-3,TRBD2,NA,TGTGCCATCAGGACTAGCACTCTTGGGGACGAGCAGTACTTC,CAIRTSTLGDEQYF
TRBJ1-2,12,TRBV27,NA,few,TGTGCCAGCAGAAGTTCGGTGGATGGCTACACCTTC,CASRSSVDGYTF
TRBJ1-2,14,TRBV19,NA,NA,TGTGCCAGTAGTGTCATCGACAGTAACTATGGCTACACCTTC,CASSVIDSNYGYTF
TRBJ2-2,12,TRBV21-1,NA,once,TGTGCCAGCAACACGGGAGCCGGGGAGCTGTTTTTT,CASNTGAGELFF
TRBJ2-2,16,TRBV27,TRBD2,NA,TGTGCCACCAAAACACGAGCGGGACCACGTGGGGGGGAGCTGTTTTTT,CATKTRAGPRGGELFF
TRBJ2-2,17,TRBV11-1,NA,NA,TGTGCCAGCAGCTTAAGGCTACCGAGGAGGGGAACCGGGGAGCTGTTTTTT,CASSLRLPRRGTGELFF
TRBJ2-2,16,TRBV4-2,NA,once,TGTGCCAGCAGCCCCCAGGGGCTAGTGGGGACCGGGGAGCTGTTTTTT,CASSPQGLVGTGELFF
TRBJ1-5,16,TRBV7-8,NA,NA,TGTGCCAGCAGCTTAAGTGGCAGGGCTAGCAATCAGCCCCAGCATTTT,CASSLSGRASNQPQHF
TRBJ1-1,15,TRBV5-1,NA,NA,TGCGCCAGCAGCCCGGAGGTGTCGACGGTGGGTCGGGCTTTCTTT,CASSPEVSTVGRAFF
TRBJ2-7,15,TRBV7-9,TRBD2,NA,TGTGCCAGCAGTCAGACTAGCGGGAGCCGCTACGAGCAGTACTTC,CASSQTSGSRYEQYF
TRBJ2-1,14,TRBV4-1,NA,once,TGCGCCAGCAGCCAGGCGGGGAGCCCCAGTGAGCAGTTCTTC,CASSQAGSPSEQFF
TRBJ2-6,19,TRBV9,TRBD1,few,TGTGCCAGCAGCGTAGTTGGACAGGGGACTATGGTTGGGGCCAACGTCCTGACTTTC,CASSVVGQGTMVGANVLTF
TRBJ2-2,17,TRBV4-2,NA,few,TGTGCCAGCAGCCAAGACTCCAGCGGAGGGCTCAGCGGGGAGCTGTTTTTT,CASSQDSSGGLSGELFF
TRBJ2-7,13,TRBV19,NA,NA,TGTGCCAGTTCGGCGGGCTACTCCTACGAGCAGTACTTC,CASSAGYSYEQYF
TRBJ2-7,13,TRBV4-1,TRBD2,few,TGCGCCAGCAGCGCGGGGGATGGCTACGAGCAGTACTTC,CASSAGDGYEQYF
TRBJ2-3,16,TRBV10-1,TRBD2,once,TGCGCCAGCAGTGAATGGCGGGGGGTAAGCACAGATACGCAGTATTTT,CASSEWRGVSTDTQYF
TRBJ2-3,12,TRBV7-9,NA,NA,TGTGCCAGCAGCTTCCCAGGGGATACGCAGTATTTT,CASSFPGDTQYF
TRBJ2-1,13,TRBV10-2,NA,NA,TGCGCCAGCAAAGACAGCTCCTACAATGAGCAGTTCTTC,CASKDSSYNEQFF
TRBJ1-6,14,TRBV2,TRBD1,NA,TGCGCCAGCCGACAGGGGGCTAATAATTCACCCCTCCACTTT,CASRQGANNSPLHF
TRBJ2-5,13,TRBV7-2,NA,NA,TGTGCCAGCAGCTTTGGGGGGGCAGAGACCCAGTACTTC,CASSFGGAETQYF
TRBJ2-1,16,TRBV4-1,TRBD2,NA,TGCGCCAGCAGCCACCCACTAGCGGGGGGGCGGAGTGAGCAGTTCTTC,CASSHPLAGGRSEQFF
TRBJ2-5,12,TRBV25-1,TRBD2,NA,TGTGCTGTCGGGGGGAATCAAGAGACCCAGTACTTC,CAVGGNQETQYF
TRBJ2-7,14,TRBV19,NA,once,TGTGCCAGTAGTAGCCGGGAAATGGGCTACGAGCAGTACTTC,CASSSREMGYEQYF